This entry concerns a single T cell receptor beta chain. As yet, its antigen is unknown. Assay: immunoSEQ multiplex PCR; the TCRdb copy retains only in-frame clones and omits some. Of about 180,000 clones in the sample, just under 95% were seen once. This specimen belongs to a study of T cell responses to AZD1222 COVID-19 vaccine. Study-wide results and limits: Repertoires were collected only later (after the peak T cell response had occurred). The study found vaccine-associated CD4 TCRs spanning spike, dominant at 160-218 and 743-854. Most donors were white British and more were female, and clonal diversity was possibly underestimated.

The CDR3 sequence is 12 residues long. V lost 4 bases to trimming and J lost 4 bases, with 8 bases between them. Germline V lookup: CDR1 SGHRS, CDR2 YFSETQ. The specimen was peripheral blood, collected 28 days after the second dose of the MenACWY control vaccine. This clonotype was sampled from an adult who received the MenACWY meningococcal vaccine as a control. The rearrangement joins TRBV5-1 to TRBJ1-2; no reliable D call. The CDR3 is CASSPSAYGYTF. The CDR3 bases are TGCGCCAGCAGCCCTTCGGCCTATGGCTACACCTTC.